Listed below are T cell receptor beta chains from one sample, sequenced in a study of identical twins. TCRdb reprocessed the 5' RACE reads with MiXCR, giving one entry per CDR3 protein. The sample has about 690,000 distinct CDR3 sequences, approximately 6.1% seen once. The source material was naive T cells sorted from blood. Source of these receptors: a man younger than 30 in good health. Each CDR3 is given with its conserved first and last residue. D genes are given only for firm matches. Clone size, where shown, is once, few, many, or a class for clones that have expanded.

>-|TRBV7-9|TRBJ1-6|few
CASSLAHGTRKSPLHF
TGTGCCAGCAGCTTAGCTCATGGGACCCGGAAATCACCCCTCCACTTT
>-|TRBV29-1|TRBJ2-1|many
CSVDPGAEQFF
TGCAGCGTTGACCCAGGGGCTGAGCAGTTCTTC
>-|TRBV5-5|TRBJ1-4|few
CASSFGQGYEKLFF
TGTGCCAGCAGCTTTGGGCAGGGGTATGAAAAACTGTTTTTT
>TRBD2|TRBV9|TRBJ2-3|many
CASSFGLEDTQYF
TGTGCCAGCAGCTTCGGACTAGAAGATACGCAGTATTTT
>-|TRBV12-3/TRBV12-4|TRBJ1-6|-
CASSFGGADNSPLHF
TGTGCCAGCAGTTTTGGGGGCGCGGATAATTCACCCCTCCACTTT
>TRBD2|TRBV2|TRBJ2-3|few
CASSAGGDRTDTQYF
TGTGCCAGCAGTGCGGGGGGAGATCGGACAGATACGCAGTATTTT
>TRBD1|TRBV20-1|TRBJ2-3|many
CSARTGSDTDTQYF
TGCAGTGCTAGGACAGGGAGTGACACAGATACGCAGTATTTT
>-|TRBV20-1|TRBJ1-6|many
CSARDQLKNSPLHF
TGCAGTGCTAGAGATCAATTGAAGAATTCACCCCTCCACTTT
>TRBD1|TRBV28|TRBJ2-1|-
CASSSPSGQGYNEQFF
TGTGCCAGCAGTTCCCCGTCGGGACAGGGCTACAATGAGCAGTTCTTC
>-|TRBV20-1|TRBJ2-3|few
CSAEGTSSTDTQYF
TGCAGTGCCGAAGGAACTAGTAGCACAGATACGCAGTATTTT
>TRBD1|TRBV11-2|TRBJ2-2|many
CASSFDRDTGELFF
TGTGCCAGCAGCTTTGACAGGGACACCGGGGAGCTGTTTTTT
>-|TRBV5-1|TRBJ1-2|-
CASSPSGLPNYGYTF
TGCGCCAGCAGCCCGTCCGGACTCCCTAACTATGGCTACACCTTC
>-|TRBV4-2|TRBJ2-5|-
CASSQDEGTQETQYF
TGTGCCAGCAGCCAAGATGAGGGGACCCAAGAGACCCAGTACTTC
>-|TRBV7-2|TRBJ2-5|-
CASSLSGTDQETQYF
TGTGCCAGCAGCTTAAGCGGGACAGACCAAGAGACCCAGTACTTC
>-|TRBV14|TRBJ2-7|few
CASSHSSGSYEQYF
TGTGCCAGCAGCCACTCGTCGGGCTCCTACGAGCAGTACTTC
>-|TRBV4-3|TRBJ2-1|many
CASSQDPVGMREQFF
TGCGCCAGCAGCCAAGATCCCGTGGGTATGAGAGAGCAGTTCTTC
>-|TRBV5-1|TRBJ2-2|-
CASSLSGSWQNTGELFF
TGCGCCAGCAGCTTGTCAGGTTCTTGGCAAAACACCGGGGAGCTGTTTTTT
>TRBD2|TRBV28|TRBJ2-7|many
CASIGGYEQYF
TGTGCCAGCATCGGGGGGTACGAGCAGTACTTC
>-|TRBV11-2|TRBJ2-3|-
CASTMTWPRGTDTQYF
TGTGCCAGCACCATGACTTGGCCGAGAGGCACAGATACGCAGTATTTT
>TRBD2|TRBV25-1|TRBJ2-3|-
CASSDRDVLLAGADTQYF
TGTGCCAGCAGTGATCGAGACGTTTTGCTAGCGGGAGCTGATACGCAGTATTTT
>TRBD2|TRBV6-2/TRBV6-3|TRBJ2-7|-
CASSYDGRGYEQYF
TGTGCCAGCAGTTATGACGGGAGGGGGTACGAGCAGTACTTC
>TRBD1|TRBV12-3/TRBV12-4|TRBJ2-3|many
CASSLNRGVADTQYF
TGTGCCAGCAGTTTAAACAGGGGAGTCGCAGATACGCAGTATTTT
>TRBD2|TRBV4-2|TRBJ2-3|-
CASSQPPTSGSWTDTQYF
TGTGCCAGCAGCCAACCACCGACTAGCGGGAGTTGGACAGATACGCAGTATTTT
>-|TRBV20-1|TRBJ2-5|many
CSAPRGGETQYF
TGCAGTGCCCCCCGGGGCGGAGAGACCCAGTACTTC
>-|TRBV7-8|TRBJ2-3|many
CASSGRGEDTQYF
TGTGCCAGCAGCGGCAGGGGGGAGGATACGCAGTATTTT
>-|TRBV28|TRBJ2-7|-
CASSLIGPETEQYF
TGTGCCAGCAGTTTAATCGGCCCGGAGACCGAGCAGTACTTC
>TRBD2|TRBV6-5|TRBJ2-5|many
CASSYGLGVETQYF
TGTGCCAGCAGTTACGGACTAGGAGTAGAGACCCAGTACTTC
>-|TRBV9|TRBJ2-1|many
CASNRGDNSYNEQFF
TGTGCCAGCAACCGTGGGGACAACTCCTACAATGAGCAGTTCTTC
>-|TRBV20-1|TRBJ2-3|many
CSARAMRTDTQYF
TGCAGTGCTAGAGCGATGCGCACAGATACGCAGTATTTT
>-|TRBV27|TRBJ2-1|many
CASSIHNEQFF
TGTGCCAGCAGTATACACAATGAGCAGTTCTTC
>-|TRBV11-2|TRBJ2-2|many
CASSPFERGTGELFF
TGTGCCAGCAGCCCTTTCGAGAGGGGCACCGGGGAGCTGTTTTTT
>TRBD2|TRBV6-5|TRBJ2-3|many
CASSYSASLAEFTDTQYF
TGTGCCAGCAGTTACTCGGCGAGTCTAGCGGAGTTCACAGATACGCAGTATTTT
>TRBD1|TRBV29-1|TRBJ2-5|many
CSVSLDRRETQYF
TGCAGCGTCTCCTTGGACAGGAGAGAGACCCAGTACTTC